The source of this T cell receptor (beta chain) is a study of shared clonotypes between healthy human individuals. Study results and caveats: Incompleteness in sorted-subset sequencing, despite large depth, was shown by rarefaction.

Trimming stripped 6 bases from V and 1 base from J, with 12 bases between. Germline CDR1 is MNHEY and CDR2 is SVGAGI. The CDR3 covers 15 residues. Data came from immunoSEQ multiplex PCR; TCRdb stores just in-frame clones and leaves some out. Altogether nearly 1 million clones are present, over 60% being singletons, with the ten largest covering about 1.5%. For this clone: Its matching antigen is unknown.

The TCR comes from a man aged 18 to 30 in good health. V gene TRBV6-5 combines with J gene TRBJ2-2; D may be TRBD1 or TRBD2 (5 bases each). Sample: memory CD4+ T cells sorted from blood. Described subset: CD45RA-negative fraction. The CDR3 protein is CASRRDEVNTGELFF. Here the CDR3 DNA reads TGTGCCAGCAGAAGGGACGAGGTGAACACCGGGGAGCTGTTTTTT.